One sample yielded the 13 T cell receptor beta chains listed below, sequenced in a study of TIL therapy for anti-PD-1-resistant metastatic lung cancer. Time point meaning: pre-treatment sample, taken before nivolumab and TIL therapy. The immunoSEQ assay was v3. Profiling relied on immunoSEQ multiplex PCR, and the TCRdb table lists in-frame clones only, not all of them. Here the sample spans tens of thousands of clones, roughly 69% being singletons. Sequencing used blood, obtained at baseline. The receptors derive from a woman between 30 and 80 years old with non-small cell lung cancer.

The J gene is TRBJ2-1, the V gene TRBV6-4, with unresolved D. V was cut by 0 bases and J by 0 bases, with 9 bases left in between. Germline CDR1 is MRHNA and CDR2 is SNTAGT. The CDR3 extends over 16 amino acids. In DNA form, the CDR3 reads TGTGCCAGCAGTGACTCGGGGATAAGCTCCTACAATGAGCAGTTCTTC. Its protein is CASSDSGISSYNEQFF.

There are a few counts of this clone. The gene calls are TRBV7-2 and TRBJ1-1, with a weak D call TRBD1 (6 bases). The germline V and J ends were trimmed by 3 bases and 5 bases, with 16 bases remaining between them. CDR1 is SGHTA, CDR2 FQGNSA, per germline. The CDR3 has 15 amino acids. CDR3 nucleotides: TGTGCCAGCAGCTTGGTTAGCAGGGGATTAACTGAAGCTTTCTTT. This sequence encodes CASSLVSRGLTEAFF.

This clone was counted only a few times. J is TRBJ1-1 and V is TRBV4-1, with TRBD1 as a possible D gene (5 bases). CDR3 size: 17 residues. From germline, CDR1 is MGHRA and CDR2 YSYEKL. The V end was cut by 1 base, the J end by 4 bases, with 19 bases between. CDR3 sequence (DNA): TGCGCCAGCAGCCAAGTTGCGGGGGGAGGGGATGGCACTGAAGCTTTCTTT. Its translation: CASSQVAGGGDGTEAFF.

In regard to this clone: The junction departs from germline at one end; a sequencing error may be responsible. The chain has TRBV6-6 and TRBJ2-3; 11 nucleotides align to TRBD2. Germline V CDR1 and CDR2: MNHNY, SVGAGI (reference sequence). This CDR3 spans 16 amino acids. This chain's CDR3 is CASSYSSTSGMDRQYF. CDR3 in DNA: TGTGCCAGCAGTTACTCGTCGACTAGCGGGATGGATAGGCAGTATTTT.

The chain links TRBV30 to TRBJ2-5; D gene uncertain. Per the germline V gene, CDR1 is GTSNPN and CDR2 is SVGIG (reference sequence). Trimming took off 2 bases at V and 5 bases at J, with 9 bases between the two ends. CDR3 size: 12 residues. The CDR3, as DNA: TGTGCCTGGAGTCCCATGGGGGAGACCCAGTACTTC. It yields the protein CAWSPMGETQYF.

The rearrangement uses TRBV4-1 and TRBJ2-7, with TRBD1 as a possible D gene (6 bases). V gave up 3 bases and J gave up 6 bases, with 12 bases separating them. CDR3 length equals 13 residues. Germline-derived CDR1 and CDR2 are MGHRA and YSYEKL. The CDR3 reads CASSQDRDIEQYF. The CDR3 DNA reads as TGCGCCAGCAGCCAGGACCGGGACATCGAGCAGTACTTC.

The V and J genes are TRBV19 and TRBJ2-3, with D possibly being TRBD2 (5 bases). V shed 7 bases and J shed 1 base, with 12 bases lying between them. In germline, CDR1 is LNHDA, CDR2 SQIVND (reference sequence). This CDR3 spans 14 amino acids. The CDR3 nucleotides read TGTGCCAGTACAGCCGGGGTGGGCACAGATACGCAGTATTTT. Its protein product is CASTAGVGTDTQYF.

The CDR3 bases are TGCAGCGCACAGGGGGCGCGGGCCGGGGAGCTGTTTTTT. Its translation is CSAQGARAGELFF. The rearrangement joins TRBV29-1 to TRBJ2-2; 9 nucleotides agree with TRBD1. The CDR3 is made up of 13 amino acids. Trimming removed 7 bases from V and 6 bases from J; junction bases left unmatched: 6. Germline lookup yields CDR1 SQVTM and CDR2 ANQGSEA.

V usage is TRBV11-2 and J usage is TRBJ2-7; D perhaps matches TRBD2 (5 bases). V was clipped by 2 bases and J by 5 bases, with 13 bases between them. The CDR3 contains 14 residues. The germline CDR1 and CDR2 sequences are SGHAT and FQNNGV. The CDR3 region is CASSLSRTPNEQYF. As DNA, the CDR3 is TGTGCCAGCAGCTTATCCCGGACTCCTAACGAGCAGTACTTC.

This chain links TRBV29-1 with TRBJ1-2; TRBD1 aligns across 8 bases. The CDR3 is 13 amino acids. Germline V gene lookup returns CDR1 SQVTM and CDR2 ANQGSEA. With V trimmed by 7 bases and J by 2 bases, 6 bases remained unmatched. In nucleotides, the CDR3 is TGCAGCGCCGACAGGGGACGGAACTATGGCTACACCTTC. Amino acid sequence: CSADRGRNYGYTF. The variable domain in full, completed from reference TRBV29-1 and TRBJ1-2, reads SAVISQKPSRDICQRGTSLTIQCQVDSQVTMMFWYRQQPGQSLTLIATANQGSEATYESGFVIDKFPISRPNLTFSTLTVSNMSPEDSSIYLCSADRGRNYGYTFGSGTRLTVV.

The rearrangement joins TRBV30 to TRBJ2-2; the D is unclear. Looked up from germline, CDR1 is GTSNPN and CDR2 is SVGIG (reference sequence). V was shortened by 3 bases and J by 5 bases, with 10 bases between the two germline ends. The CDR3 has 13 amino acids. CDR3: CAWRGPSTGELFF. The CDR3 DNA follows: TGTGCCTGGAGAGGGCCTTCGACCGGGGAGCTGTTTTTT.

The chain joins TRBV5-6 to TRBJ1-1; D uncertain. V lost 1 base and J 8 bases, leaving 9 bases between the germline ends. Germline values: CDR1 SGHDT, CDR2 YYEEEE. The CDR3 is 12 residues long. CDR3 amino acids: CASSLSQTEAFF. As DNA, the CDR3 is TGTGCCAGCAGCTTGTCGCAGACAGAAGCTTTCTTT.

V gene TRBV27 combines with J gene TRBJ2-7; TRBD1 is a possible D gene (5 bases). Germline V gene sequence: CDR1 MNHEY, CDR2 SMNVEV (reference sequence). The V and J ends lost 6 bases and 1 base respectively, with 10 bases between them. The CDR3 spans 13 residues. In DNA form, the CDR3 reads TGTGCCAGCAGGGGGCTGATATCCTACGAGCAGTACTTC. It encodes CASRGLISYEQYF.